Below are 6 T cell receptor beta chains sequenced from a single sample in a study of blood T cells in healthy people across ages. Sample-barcoded 5' priming and a J-beta primer mix drove a second PCR of roughly 7 to 11 cycles. TCRdb redid the calling of the 5' RACE reads with MiXCR, one entry per CDR3 protein. The table shows about 970,000 distinct CDR3 sequences, with 51% occurring only once. Material for sequencing was blood. The receptor set was obtained from a woman between 55 and 75 years old in good health.

This clonotype was counted only a few times. V usage is TRBV2 and J usage is TRBJ2-7; no firm D call. CDR1 is SNHLY and CDR2 is FYNNEI in the germline V gene. Trimming stripped 6 bases from V and 0 bases from J, with 12 bases between. This CDR3 spans 14 amino acids. The CDR3 sequence: CASRLTDNSYEQYF. The CDR3, as DNA: TGTGCCAGCAGACTTACAGATAACTCCTACGAGCAGTACTTC.

This clonotype was seen more than once but under ten times. The chain carries TRBV4-1 and TRBJ2-5; possibly TRBD1 for D (5 bases). Germline V gives CDR1 MGHRA, CDR2 YSYEKL. The CDR3 runs to 15 residues. V lost 4 bases to trimming and J lost 0 bases, with 12 bases between them. CDR3 bases: TGCGCCAGCAGCCCCCCTGACAGATACCAAGAGACCCAGTACTTC. This encodes CASSPPDRYQETQYF.

V is TRBV6-5 and J is TRBJ2-5; D remains ambiguous. Trimming took off 5 bases at V and 0 bases at J, with 10 bases between the two ends. The CDR3 has 14 residues. Germline CDR1 and CDR2: MNHEY and SVGAGI. The CDR3, as DNA: TGTGCCAGCAGTGACGGACCGAACCAAGAGACCCAGTACTTC. The encoded protein is CASSDGPNQETQYF.

This clonotype was counted between two and nine times. V gene TRBV28 combines with J gene TRBJ2-5, with D unresolved. The DNA end lines up better with TRBJ2-7; the J call may be wrong. The CDR3 contains 13 residues. CDR1 and CDR2 (germline): MDHEN, SYDVKM. The CDR3 region has the DNA TGTGCCAGCACCCTGGACGGAGACTACGAGCAGTACTTC. Translation gives CASTLDGDYEQYF.

This clonotype came up once. J is TRBJ1-4 and V is TRBV11-2; TRBD1 might be the D (6 bases). The germline V gene encodes CDR1 SGHAT and CDR2 FQNNGV. V lost 4 bases and J 7 bases, leaving 16 bases between the germline ends. The CDR3 runs 15 residues. CDR3 protein: CASSSNRVTREKLFF. The CDR3 nucleotides read TGTGCCAGCAGCTCGAACAGGGTGACGCGTGAAAAACTGTTTTTT.

The chain has TRBV15 and TRBJ2-7; D remains ambiguous. Germline V CDR1 and CDR2: LNHNV, YYDKDF (reference sequence). Trimming took 3 bases from V and 4 from J, leaving 10 bases between them. The CDR3 spans 13 residues. The DNA of the CDR3 is TGTGCCACCAGCAGCCGTCGCGGATACGAGCAGTACTTC. The encoded protein is CATSSRRGYEQYF.